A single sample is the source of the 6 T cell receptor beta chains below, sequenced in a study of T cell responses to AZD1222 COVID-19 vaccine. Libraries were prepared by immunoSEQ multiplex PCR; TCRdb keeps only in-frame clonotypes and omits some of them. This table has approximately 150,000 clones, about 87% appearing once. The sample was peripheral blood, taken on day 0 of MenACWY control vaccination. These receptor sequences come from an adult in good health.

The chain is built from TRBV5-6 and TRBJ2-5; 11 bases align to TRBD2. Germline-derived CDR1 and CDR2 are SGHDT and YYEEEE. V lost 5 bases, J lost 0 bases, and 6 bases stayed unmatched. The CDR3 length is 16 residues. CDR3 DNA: TGTGCCAGCAGGGTACTAGCGGGGGCTTACCAAGAGACCCAGTACTTC. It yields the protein CASRVLAGAYQETQYF.

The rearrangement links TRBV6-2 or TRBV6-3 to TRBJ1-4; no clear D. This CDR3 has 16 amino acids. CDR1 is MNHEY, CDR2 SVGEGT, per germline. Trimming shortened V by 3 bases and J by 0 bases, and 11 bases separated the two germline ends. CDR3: CASSYSLQSTNEKLFF. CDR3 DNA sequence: TGTGCCAGCAGTTATTCCCTACAGTCAACTAATGAAAAACTGTTTTTT.

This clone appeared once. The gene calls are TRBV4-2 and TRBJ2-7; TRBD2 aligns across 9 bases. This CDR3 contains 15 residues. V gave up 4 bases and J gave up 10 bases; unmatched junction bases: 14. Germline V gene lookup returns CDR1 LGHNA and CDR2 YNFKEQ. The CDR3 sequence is CASSPRASGVPVQYF. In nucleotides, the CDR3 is TGTGCCAGCAGCCCTAGGGCTAGCGGGGTCCCCGTCCAGTACTTC.

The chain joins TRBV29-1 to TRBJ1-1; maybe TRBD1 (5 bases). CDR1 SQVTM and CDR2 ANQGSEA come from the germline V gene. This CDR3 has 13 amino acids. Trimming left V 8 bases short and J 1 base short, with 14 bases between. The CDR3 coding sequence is TGCAGCCTGGGAAGGGGAGGGAACACTGAAGCTTTCTTT. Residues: CSLGRGGNTEAFF.

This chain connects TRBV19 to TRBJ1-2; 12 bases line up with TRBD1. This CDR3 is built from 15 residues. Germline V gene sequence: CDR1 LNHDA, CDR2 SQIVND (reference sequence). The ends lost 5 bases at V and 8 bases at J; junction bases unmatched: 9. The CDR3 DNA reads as TGTGCCAGTAGTGCCCGGGACAGGGGGCTATGGGGCTACACCTTC. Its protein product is CASSARDRGLWGYTF.

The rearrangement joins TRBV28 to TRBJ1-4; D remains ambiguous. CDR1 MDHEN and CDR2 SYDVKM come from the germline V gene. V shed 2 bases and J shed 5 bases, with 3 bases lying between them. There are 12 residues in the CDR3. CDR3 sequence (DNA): TGTGCCAGCAGTTTAAACAATGAAAAACTGTTTTTT. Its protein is CASSLNNEKLFF.